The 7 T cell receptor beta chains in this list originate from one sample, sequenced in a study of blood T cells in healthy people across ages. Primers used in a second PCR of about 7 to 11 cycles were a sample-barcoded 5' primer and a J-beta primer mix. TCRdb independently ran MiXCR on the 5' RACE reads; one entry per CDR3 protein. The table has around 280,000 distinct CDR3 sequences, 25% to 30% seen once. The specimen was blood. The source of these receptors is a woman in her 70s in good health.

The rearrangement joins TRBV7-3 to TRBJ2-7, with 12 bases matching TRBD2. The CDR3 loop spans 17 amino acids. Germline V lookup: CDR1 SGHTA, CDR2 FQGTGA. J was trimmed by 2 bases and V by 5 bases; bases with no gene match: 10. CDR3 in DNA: TGTGCCAGCAGCCGTTCCGAGAGACTAGCGGGGGCCTACGAGCAGTACTTC. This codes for CASSRSERLAGAYEQYF.

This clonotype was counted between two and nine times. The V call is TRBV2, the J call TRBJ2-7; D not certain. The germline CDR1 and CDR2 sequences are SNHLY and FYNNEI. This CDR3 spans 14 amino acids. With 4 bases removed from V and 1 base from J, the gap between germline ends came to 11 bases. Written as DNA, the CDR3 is TGTGCCAGCAGTGTGTTGAACTTATCCTACGAGCAGTACTTC. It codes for CASSVLNLSYEQYF.

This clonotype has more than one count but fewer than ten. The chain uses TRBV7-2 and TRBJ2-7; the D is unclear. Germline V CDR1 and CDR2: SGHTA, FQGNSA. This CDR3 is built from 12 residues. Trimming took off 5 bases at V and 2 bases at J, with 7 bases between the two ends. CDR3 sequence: CASSQIAYEQYF. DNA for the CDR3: TGTGCCAGCAGCCAAATAGCCTACGAGCAGTACTTC.

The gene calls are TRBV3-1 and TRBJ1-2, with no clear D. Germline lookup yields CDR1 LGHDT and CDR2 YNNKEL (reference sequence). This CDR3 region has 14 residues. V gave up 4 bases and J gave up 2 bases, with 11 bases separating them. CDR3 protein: CASSRSGANYGYTF. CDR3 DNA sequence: TGTGCCAGCAGCCGTTCGGGAGCAAACTATGGCTACACCTTC.

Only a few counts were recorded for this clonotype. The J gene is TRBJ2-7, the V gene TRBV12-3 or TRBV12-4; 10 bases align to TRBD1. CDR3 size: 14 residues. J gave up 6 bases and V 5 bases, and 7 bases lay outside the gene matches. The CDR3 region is CASSLRQGASEQYF. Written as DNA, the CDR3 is TGTGCCAGCAGTCTTCGACAGGGGGCGAGCGAGCAGTACTTC.

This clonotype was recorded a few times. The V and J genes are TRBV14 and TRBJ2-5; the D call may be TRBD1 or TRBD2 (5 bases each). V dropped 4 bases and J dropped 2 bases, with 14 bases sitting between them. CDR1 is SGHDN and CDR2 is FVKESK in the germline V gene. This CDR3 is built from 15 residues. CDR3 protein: CASSPVGRKQETQYF. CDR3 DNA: TGTGCCAGCAGCCCCGTGGGACGCAAGCAAGAGACCCAGTACTTC.

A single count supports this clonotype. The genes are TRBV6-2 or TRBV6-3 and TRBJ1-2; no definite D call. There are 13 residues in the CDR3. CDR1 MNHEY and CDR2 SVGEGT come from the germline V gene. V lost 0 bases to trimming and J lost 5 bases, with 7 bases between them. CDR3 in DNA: TGTGCCAGCAGTTACTCGAGGGTTTATGGCTACACCTTC. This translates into CASSYSRVYGYTF.